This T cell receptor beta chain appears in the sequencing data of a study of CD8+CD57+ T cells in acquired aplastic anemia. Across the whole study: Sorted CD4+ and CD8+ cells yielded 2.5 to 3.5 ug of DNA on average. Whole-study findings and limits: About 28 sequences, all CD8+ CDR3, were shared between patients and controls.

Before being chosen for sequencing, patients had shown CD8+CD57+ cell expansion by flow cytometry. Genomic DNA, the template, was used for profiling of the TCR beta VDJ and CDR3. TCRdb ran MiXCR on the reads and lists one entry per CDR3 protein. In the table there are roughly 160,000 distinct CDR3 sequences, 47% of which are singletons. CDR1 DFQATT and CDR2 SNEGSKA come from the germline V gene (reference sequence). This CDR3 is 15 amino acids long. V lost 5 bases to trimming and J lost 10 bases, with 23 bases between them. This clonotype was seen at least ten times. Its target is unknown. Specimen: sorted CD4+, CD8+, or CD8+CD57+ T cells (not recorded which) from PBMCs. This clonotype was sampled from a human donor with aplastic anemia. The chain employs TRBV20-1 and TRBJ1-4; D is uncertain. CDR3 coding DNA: TGCAGTGCTCGCAGGAGTACCCCGGACCTCGGAAAACTGTTTTTT. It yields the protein CSARRSTPDLGKLFF.